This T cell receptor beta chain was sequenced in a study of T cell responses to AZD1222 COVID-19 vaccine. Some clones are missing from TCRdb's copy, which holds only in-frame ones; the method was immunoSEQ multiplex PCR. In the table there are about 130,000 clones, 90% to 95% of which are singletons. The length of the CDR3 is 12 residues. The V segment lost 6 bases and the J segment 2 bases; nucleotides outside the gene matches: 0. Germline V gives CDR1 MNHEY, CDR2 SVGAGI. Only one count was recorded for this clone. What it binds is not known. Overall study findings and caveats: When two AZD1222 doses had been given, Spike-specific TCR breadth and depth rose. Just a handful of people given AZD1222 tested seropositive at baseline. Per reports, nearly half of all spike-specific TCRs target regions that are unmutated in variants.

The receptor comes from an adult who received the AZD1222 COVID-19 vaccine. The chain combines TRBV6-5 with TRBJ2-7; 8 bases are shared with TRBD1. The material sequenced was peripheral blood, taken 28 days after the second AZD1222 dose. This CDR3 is CASSRGPYEQYF. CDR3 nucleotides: TGTGCCAGCAGCAGGGGGCCCTACGAGCAGTACTTC.